Each of the 6 T cell receptor beta chains below was sequenced from the same sample in a study of glioma-infiltrating T cells. Amplification of TCR alpha and beta CDR3 regions from RNA used iRepertoire nested multiplex PCR. TCRdb reanalysed the multiplex PCR reads using MiXCR and keeps one entry per CDR3 protein. The sample lists some 6,000 distinct CDR3 sequences, roughly 27% occurring once. Source material: glioma tissue, nonneoplastic brain tissue, or PBMCs (not recorded which). These receptors all stem from a human donor with low-grade glioma or glioblastoma, undergoing nonglioma brain surgery, or in good health (not recorded which).

A single count supports this clonotype. The J gene is TRBJ2-7, the V gene TRBV27, with TRBD2 matching 8 bases. The CDR3 covers 14 residues. The germline gives CDR1 MNHEY, CDR2 SMNVEV (reference sequence). In DNA form, the CDR3 reads TGTGTTAGCAGTTTAATGGCGGGAGGCTACGAGCAGTACTTC. Translation gives CVSSLMAGGYEQYF.

In its sample, this clonotype is medium-sized (0.01 to 0.1%). The chain employs TRBV18 and TRBJ1-4; D remains unclear. V was shortened by 3 bases and J by 7 bases, with 12 bases between the two germline ends. CDR3 length: 14 amino acids. Looked up from germline, CDR1 is KGHSH and CDR2 is LQKENI. The CDR3 DNA follows: TGTGCCAGCTCACCCTTAGAAGGACGTGAAAAACTGTTTTTT. This encodes CASSPLEGREKLFF.

This clonotype was found once. Mismatch with germline at one junction end may stem from a read error. The chain couples TRBV20-1 to TRBJ1-2; weak D call: TRBD1 (5 bases). The CDR3 is 17 residues long. The germline V gene has CDR1 DFQATT and CDR2 SNEGSKA (reference sequence). CDR3 in amino acids: CSVPTRMTPGQDYGYNF. The CDR3 bases are TGCAGTGTTCCTACTCGGATGACACCAGGACAAGACTATGGATACAACTTC.

This clonotype was detected many times. V and J are TRBV19 and TRBJ1-1, with unresolved D. V was trimmed by 3 bases and J by 0 bases, leaving 17 bases between them. This CDR3 is built from 17 residues. The germline gives CDR1 LNHDA, CDR2 SQIVND (reference sequence). CDR3 residues: CASSISFVRSLNTEAFF. CDR3 bases: TGTGCCAGTAGTATCTCCTTCGTTAGGTCCCTGAACACTGAAGCTTTCTTT.

This clonotype has only a few counts. The rearrangement joins TRBV5-6 to TRBJ1-2; the match to TRBD1 covers 11 bases. The CDR3 sequence is 13 residues long. J lost 8 bases, V lost 4 bases, and 4 bases had no gene match. Germline loops: CDR1 SGHDT, CDR2 YYEEEE. The CDR3 is CASSGTGGVGYTF. The CDR3 DNA reads TGTGCCAGCAGCGGGACAGGGGGTGTCGGCTACACCTTC.

A remark on this clonotype: At one end the junction does not follow the germline gene, possibly because of a read error. The CDR3 DNA is TGTTCCAGCAGTCCCCGTAGAAAAGACAGGGGGAAGAACTATGGCGACACCTTC. Translating gives CSSSPRRKDRGKNYGDTF. The rearrangement joins TRBV27 to TRBJ1-2; 9 bases are shared with TRBD1. Germline V lookup: CDR1 MNHEY, CDR2 SMNVEV (reference sequence). CDR3 length: 18 residues.